This TCR beta chain was identified during a study of T cell repertoires in ileal Crohn's disease. About the research overall: Surgery for a complication: stricturing in roughly 61%, penetrating in approximately 40%.

Only in-frame clones appear in the TCRdb table, and some are missing; sequencing was by immunoSEQ multiplex PCR. Found here are 55,000 to 65,000 clones, roughly nine tenths of them singletons; the top ten hold approximately 2%. The time point: neoterminal ileum biopsy at postoperative endoscopy, about 6 months after surgery. Specimen: ileal tissue. This receptor was taken from an adult with Crohn's disease.

The CDR3 loop is CSVAVGDTEAFF. The CDR3 coding sequence is TGCAGCGTTGCAGTAGGGGACACTGAAGCTTTCTTT. The V gene is TRBV29-1, the J gene TRBJ1-1, with a tentative D call TRBD1 (5 bases). This CDR3 spans 12 amino acids. The V gene lost 4 bases and the J gene lost 3 bases, with 9 bases spanning the gap. CDR1 and CDR2 (germline): SQVTM, ANQGSEA.